These T cell receptor beta chains were read from a single sample in a study of blood T cell repertoires in COVID-19. Assay used: immunoSEQ multiplex PCR; TCRdb lists only in-frame clones, some missing. The sample holds about 87,000 clones, 70% to 85% seen once. Sequenced sample: peripheral blood. Every receptor here comes from a woman in her fifties or sixties with acute or convalescent COVID-19. The CDR3 runs from the conserved cysteine through the conserved F or W. The order of the fields is CDR3 protein, CDR3 DNA, V gene, J gene, D gene, clone size. The D gene is left open where the match is weak. The size entry is marked missing in some rows and otherwise reads once, few, many or a size class.

CDR3aa: CASSESGTSSEKLFF
CDR3nt: TGTGCCAGCAGTGAATCAGGGACATCGAGTGAAAAACTGTTTTTT
v_gene: TRBV25-1
j_gene: TRBJ1-4
d_gene: .
abundance: .

CDR3aa: CASSPQGQGSSYNEQFF
CDR3nt: TGTGCCAGCAGTCCACAGGGACAGGGAAGCAGCTACAATGAGCAGTTCTTC
v_gene: TRBV27
j_gene: TRBJ2-1
d_gene: TRBD1
abundance: .

CDR3aa: CASSFLNRLQPHSYNEQFF
CDR3nt: TGTGCCAGCAGCTTTTTGAACAGGCTCCAACCACACTCCTACAATGAGCAGTTCTTC
v_gene: TRBV7-2
j_gene: TRBJ2-1
d_gene: .
abundance: .

CDR3aa: CASRRDRGPNEKLFF
CDR3nt: TGTGCCAGCAGGCGGGACAGGGGCCCTAATGAAAAACTGTTTTTT
v_gene: TRBV2
j_gene: TRBJ1-4
d_gene: TRBD1
abundance: .

CDR3aa: CASSVGSGLGTNTGELFF
CDR3nt: TGCGCCAGCAGCGTTGGCTCCGGACTAGGAACGAACACCGGGGAGCTGTTTTTT
v_gene: TRBV5-1
j_gene: TRBJ2-2
d_gene: TRBD2
abundance: .

CDR3aa: CSAPGQGNYGYTF
CDR3nt: TGCAGCGCCCCGGGACAGGGGAACTATGGCTACACCTTC
v_gene: TRBV29-1
j_gene: TRBJ1-2
d_gene: TRBD1
abundance: .

CDR3aa: CASSWGDSMNTEAFF
CDR3nt: TGCGCCAGCAGCTGGGGGGACAGTATGAACACTGAAGCTTTCTTT
v_gene: TRBV5-1
j_gene: TRBJ1-1
d_gene: TRBD1
abundance: .

CDR3aa: CASSVDNGNTIYF
CDR3nt: TGTGCCAGCAGCGTGGACAATGGAAACACCATATATTTT
v_gene: TRBV9
j_gene: TRBJ1-3
d_gene: .
abundance: .

CDR3aa: CASSLDPGGSPLHF
CDR3nt: TGTGCCAGCAGCTTAGACCCAGGGGGTTCACCCCTCCACTTT
v_gene: TRBV11-2
j_gene: TRBJ1-6
d_gene: TRBD1
abundance: .

CDR3aa: CASSNRQSTDTQYF
CDR3nt: TGTGCCAGCAGCAATAGACAGAGCACAGATACGCAGTATTTT
v_gene: TRBV11-3
j_gene: TRBJ2-3
d_gene: .
abundance: .

CDR3aa: CASRLGQGAHEQYF
CDR3nt: TGTGCCAGCAGGCTAGGACAGGGGGCCCACGAGCAGTACTTC
v_gene: TRBV5-4
j_gene: TRBJ2-7
d_gene: TRBD1
abundance: .

CDR3aa: CASSLQGATGELFF
CDR3nt: TGTGCCAGTAGCCTCCAGGGGGCTACCGGGGAGCTGTTTTTT
v_gene: TRBV19
j_gene: TRBJ2-2
d_gene: TRBD1
abundance: .

CDR3aa: CASSLEWGTTYEQYF
CDR3nt: TGTGCCAGCAGCTTAGAATGGGGGACTACCTACGAGCAGTACTTC
v_gene: TRBV21-1
j_gene: TRBJ2-7
d_gene: .
abundance: .

CDR3aa: CASRSSYNSPLHF
CDR3nt: TGTGCCAGCAGGAGCTCCTATAATTCACCCCTCCACTTT
v_gene: TRBV27
j_gene: TRBJ1-6
d_gene: .
abundance: .

CDR3aa: CASSQDPGTRAGNTIYF
CDR3nt: TGTGCCAGCAGCCAAGATCCCGGGACACGAGCTGGAAACACCATATATTTT
v_gene: TRBV14
j_gene: TRBJ1-3
d_gene: .
abundance: few

CDR3aa: CASTGGSGVETQYF
CDR3nt: TGTGCCAGCACCGGGGGATCGGGGGTAGAGACCCAGTACTTC
v_gene: TRBV7-9
j_gene: TRBJ2-5
d_gene: .
abundance: .

CDR3aa: CASGFTGTALDTDTQYF
CDR3nt: TGCGCCAGCGGATTCACGGGGACTGCCCTAGACACAGATACGCAGTATTTT
v_gene: TRBV10-1
j_gene: TRBJ2-3
d_gene: .
abundance: .

CDR3aa: CASSAATGGYSYEQYF
CDR3nt: TGCGCCAGCAGCGCAGCGACAGGGGGGTACTCCTACGAGCAGTACTTC
v_gene: TRBV5-1
j_gene: TRBJ2-7
d_gene: TRBD1
abundance: .

CDR3aa: CASSEGASDVVPQHF
CDR3nt: TGTGCCAGCAGTGAAGGCGCCTCCGATGTTGTTCCCCAGCATTTT
v_gene: TRBV2
j_gene: TRBJ1-5
d_gene: .
abundance: few

CDR3aa: CASSPSTGAPTYEQYF
CDR3nt: TGTGCCAGCAGCCCGTCCACAGGGGCCCCTACCTACGAGCAGTACTTC
v_gene: TRBV7-2
j_gene: TRBJ2-7
d_gene: TRBD1
abundance: .

CDR3aa: CASSESARAGGGYTF
CDR3nt: TGTGCCAGCAGTGAATCTGCCAGGGCAGGGGGTGGCTACACCTTC
v_gene: TRBV2
j_gene: TRBJ1-2
d_gene: TRBD1
abundance: .

CDR3aa: CASSLSWELFF
CDR3nt: TGTGCCAGCAGTTTGAGCTGGGAGCTGTTTTTT
v_gene: TRBV28
j_gene: TRBJ2-2
d_gene: .
abundance: .

CDR3aa: CASSFDREYGYTF
CDR3nt: TGTGCCAGCAGTTTTGACAGGGAGTATGGCTACACCTTC
v_gene: TRBV12-3/TRBV12-4
j_gene: TRBJ1-2
d_gene: TRBD1
abundance: .

CDR3aa: CASSLAGLATEAFF
CDR3nt: TGCGCCAGCAGCTTGGCCGGGTTGGCCACTGAAGCTTTCTTT
v_gene: TRBV5-1
j_gene: TRBJ1-1
d_gene: .
abundance: .

CDR3aa: CASSQKTGSTGYTF
CDR3nt: TGTGCCAGCAGCCAGAAGACAGGGTCGACTGGCTACACCTTC
v_gene: TRBV7-9
j_gene: TRBJ1-2
d_gene: TRBD1
abundance: few

CDR3aa: CASSLPATNEKLFF
CDR3nt: TGTGCCAGCAGTTTACCGGCAACTAATGAAAAACTGTTTTTT
v_gene: TRBV28
j_gene: TRBJ1-4
d_gene: .
abundance: once

CDR3aa: CASSGTGGNSPLHF
CDR3nt: TGTGCCAGTAGCGGGACAGGGGGAAATTCACCCCTCCACTTT
v_gene: TRBV19
j_gene: TRBJ1-6
d_gene: TRBD1
abundance: .

CDR3aa: CASSQSGFGTEAFF
CDR3nt: TGTGCCAGCAGCCAATCGGGGTTTGGCACTGAAGCTTTCTTT
v_gene: TRBV3-1/TRBV3-2
j_gene: TRBJ1-1
d_gene: .
abundance: .

CDR3aa: CASSLTKRGRASEQYF
CDR3nt: TGTGCCAGCAGTCTCACGAAAAGGGGGAGGGCTAGCGAGCAGTACTTC
v_gene: TRBV3-1/TRBV3-2
j_gene: TRBJ2-7
d_gene: .
abundance: .

CDR3aa: CATSRGGGTEAFF
CDR3nt: TGTGCCACCAGCAGAGGAGGGGGTACTGAAGCTTTCTTT
v_gene: TRBV15
j_gene: TRBJ1-1
d_gene: .
abundance: .

CDR3aa: CAISEGTGGGGNSPLHF
CDR3nt: TGTGCCATCAGTGAAGGGACAGGGGGCGGCGGGAATTCACCCCTCCACTTT
v_gene: TRBV10-3
j_gene: TRBJ1-6
d_gene: TRBD1
abundance: .

CDR3aa: CSVVAGAFTGELFF
CDR3nt: TGCAGCGTTGTGGCGGGGGCCTTCACCGGGGAGCTGTTTTTT
v_gene: TRBV29-1
j_gene: TRBJ2-2
d_gene: .
abundance: .

CDR3aa: CASSWRDRNTGELFF
CDR3nt: TGCGCCAGCAGCTGGAGGGACAGGAACACCGGGGAGCTGTTTTTT
v_gene: TRBV5-1
j_gene: TRBJ2-2
d_gene: .
abundance: .

CDR3aa: CASSLELSGNTIYF
CDR3nt: TGTGCCAGCAGCCTCGAACTCTCTGGAAACACCATATATTTT
v_gene: TRBV28
j_gene: TRBJ1-3
d_gene: .
abundance: .

CDR3aa: CASSREAFF
CDR3nt: TGTGCCAGCAGTCGTGAAGCTTTCTTT
v_gene: TRBV12-3/TRBV12-4
j_gene: TRBJ1-1
d_gene: .
abundance: .

CDR3aa: CASMGRDSGNTIYF
CDR3nt: TGTGCCAGCATGGGTCGGGACTCTGGAAACACCATATATTTT
v_gene: TRBV2
j_gene: TRBJ1-3
d_gene: .
abundance: few

CDR3aa: CASSLTANTEAFF
CDR3nt: TGTGCCAGCAGCTTAACGGCGAACACTGAAGCTTTCTTT
v_gene: TRBV7-3
j_gene: TRBJ1-1
d_gene: .
abundance: .

CDR3aa: CASSFALNTEAFF
CDR3nt: TGTGCCAGCAGTTTCGCGCTGAACACTGAAGCTTTCTTT
v_gene: TRBV28
j_gene: TRBJ1-1
d_gene: .
abundance: .

CDR3aa: CASSVITSGGAGELFF
CDR3nt: TGTGCCAGTAGTGTTATAACTAGCGGGGGTGCCGGGGAGCTGTTTTTT
v_gene: TRBV19
j_gene: TRBJ2-2
d_gene: TRBD2
abundance: .

CDR3aa: CASSPMGMRSAFF
CDR3nt: TGTGCCAGCAGCCCTATGGGCATGCGTTCGGCTTTCTTT
v_gene: TRBV7-2
j_gene: TRBJ1-1
d_gene: .
abundance: .

CDR3aa: CSVLTGANYGYTF
CDR3nt: TGCAGCGTTCTAACAGGGGCTAACTATGGCTACACCTTC
v_gene: TRBV29-1
j_gene: TRBJ1-2
d_gene: TRBD1
abundance: once

CDR3aa: CASSLGDYEQFF
CDR3nt: TGTGCCAGCAGTTTAGGCGACTATGAGCAGTTCTTC
v_gene: TRBV12-3/TRBV12-4
j_gene: TRBJ2-1
d_gene: .
abundance: .

CDR3aa: CASSRDRGRPEAFF
CDR3nt: TGTGCCAGCAGTCGGGACAGGGGGCGACCTGAAGCTTTCTTT
v_gene: TRBV27
j_gene: TRBJ1-1
d_gene: TRBD1
abundance: .

CDR3aa: CASSFGLAGGLSTQYF
CDR3nt: TGTGCCAGCAGTTTCGGACTAGCGGGGGGGCTAAGTACGCAGTATTTT
v_gene: TRBV28
j_gene: TRBJ2-3
d_gene: TRBD2
abundance: .

CDR3aa: CASSLQGSGNTIYF
CDR3nt: TGTGCCAGCAGCCTTCAGGGTTCCGGAAACACCATATATTTT
v_gene: TRBV3-1/TRBV3-2
j_gene: TRBJ1-3
d_gene: .
abundance: .

CDR3aa: CAISELSGRNQPQHF
CDR3nt: TGTGCCATCAGTGAGCTTTCAGGGCGCAATCAGCCCCAGCATTTT
v_gene: TRBV10-3
j_gene: TRBJ1-5
d_gene: .
abundance: .

CDR3aa: CASSYSGALTFF
CDR3nt: TGTGCCAGCAGTTACAGTGGGGCATTGACTTTCTTT
v_gene: TRBV6-5
j_gene: TRBJ1-1
d_gene: .
abundance: once

CDR3aa: CASSRWTGGDSNQPQHF
CDR3nt: TGTGCCAGCAGCAGATGGACAGGGGGCGATAGCAATCAGCCCCAGCATTTT
v_gene: TRBV21-1
j_gene: TRBJ1-5
d_gene: .
abundance: .

CDR3aa: CASSPATGLYTGELFF
CDR3nt: TGTGCCAGCTCACCAGCTACGGGACTTTACACCGGGGAGCTGTTTTTT
v_gene: TRBV18
j_gene: TRBJ2-2
d_gene: .
abundance: .

CDR3aa: CASSHSYNEQFF
CDR3nt: TGTGCCAGCAGCCATAGCTACAATGAGCAGTTCTTC
v_gene: TRBV3-1/TRBV3-2
j_gene: TRBJ2-1
d_gene: .
abundance: .

CDR3aa: CASSSRELHKNIQYF
CDR3nt: TGTGCCAGCAGTAGCAGGGAACTCCACAAAAACATTCAGTACTTC
v_gene: TRBV6-5
j_gene: TRBJ2-4
d_gene: .
abundance: .

CDR3aa: CASSLGLATEAFF
CDR3nt: TGTGCCAGCAGCTTAGGATTGGCCACTGAAGCTTTCTTT
v_gene: TRBV7-8
j_gene: TRBJ1-1
d_gene: .
abundance: .